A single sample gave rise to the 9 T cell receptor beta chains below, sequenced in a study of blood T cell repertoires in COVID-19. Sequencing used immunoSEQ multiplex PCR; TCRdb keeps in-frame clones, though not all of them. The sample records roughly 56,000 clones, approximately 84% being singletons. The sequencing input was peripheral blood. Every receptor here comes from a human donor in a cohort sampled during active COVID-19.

The DNA of the CDR3 is TGTGCCAGCAGCTTAGAGAGGTTTCTAGCCAAAAACATTCAGTACTTC. Protein product: CASSLERFLAKNIQYF. This chain uses TRBV7-8 with TRBJ2-4; no clear D. V dropped 1 base and J dropped 0 bases, with 10 bases sitting between them. The CDR3 is 16 residues long. The V gene's germline CDR1 is SGHVS and CDR2 FQNEAQ.

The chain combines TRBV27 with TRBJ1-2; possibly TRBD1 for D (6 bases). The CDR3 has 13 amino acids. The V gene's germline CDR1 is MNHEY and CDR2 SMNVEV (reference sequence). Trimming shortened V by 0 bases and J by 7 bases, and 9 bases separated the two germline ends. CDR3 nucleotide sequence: TGTGCCAGCAGTTTATCCCAGGGGATTGGCTACACCTTC. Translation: CASSLSQGIGYTF.

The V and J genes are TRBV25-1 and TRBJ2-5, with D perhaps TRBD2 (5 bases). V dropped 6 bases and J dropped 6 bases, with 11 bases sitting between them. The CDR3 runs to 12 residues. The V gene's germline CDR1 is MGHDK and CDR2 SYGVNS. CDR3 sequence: CASRRGEKTQYF. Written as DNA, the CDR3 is TGTGCCAGCAGACGGGGAGAAAAGACCCAGTACTTC. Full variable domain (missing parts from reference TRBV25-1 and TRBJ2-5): EADIYQTPRYLVIGTGKKITLECSQTMGHDKMYWYQQDPGMELHLIHYSYGVNSTEKGDLSSESTVSRIRTEHFPLTLESARPSHTSQYLCASRRGEKTQYFGPGTRLLVL.

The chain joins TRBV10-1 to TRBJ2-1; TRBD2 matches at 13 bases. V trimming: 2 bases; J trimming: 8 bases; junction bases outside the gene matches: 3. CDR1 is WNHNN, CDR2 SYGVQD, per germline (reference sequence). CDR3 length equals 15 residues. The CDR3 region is CASSEGTSGTDEQFF. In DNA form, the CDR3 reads TGCGCCAGCAGTGAGGGGACTAGCGGGACAGATGAGCAGTTCTTC.

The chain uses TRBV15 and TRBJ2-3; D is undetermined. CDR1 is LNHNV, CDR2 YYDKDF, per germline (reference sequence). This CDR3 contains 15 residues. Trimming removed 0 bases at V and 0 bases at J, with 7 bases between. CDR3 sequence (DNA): TGTGCCACCAGCAGAGATCCGGGTAGCACAGATACGCAGTATTTT. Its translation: CATSRDPGSTDTQYF.

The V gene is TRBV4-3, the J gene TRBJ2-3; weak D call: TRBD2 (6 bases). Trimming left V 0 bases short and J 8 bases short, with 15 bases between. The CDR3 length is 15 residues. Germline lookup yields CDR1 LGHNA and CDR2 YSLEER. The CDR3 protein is CASSQDFAVGGTQYF. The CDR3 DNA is TGCGCCAGCAGCCAAGATTTCGCAGTGGGGGGTACGCAGTATTTT.

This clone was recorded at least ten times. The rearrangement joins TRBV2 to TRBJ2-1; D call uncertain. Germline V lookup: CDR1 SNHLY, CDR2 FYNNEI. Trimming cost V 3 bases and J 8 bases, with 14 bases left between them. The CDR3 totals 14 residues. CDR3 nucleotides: TGTGCCAGCAGTGATGGTTTACGCGGCGATGAGCAGTTCTTC. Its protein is CASSDGLRGDEQFF.

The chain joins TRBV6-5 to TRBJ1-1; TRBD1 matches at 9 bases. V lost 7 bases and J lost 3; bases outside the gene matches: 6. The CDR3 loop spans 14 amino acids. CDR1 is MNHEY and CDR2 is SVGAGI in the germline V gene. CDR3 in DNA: TGTGCCAGCAAGGTAGGGACAGGGTACACTGAAGCTTTCTTT. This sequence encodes CASKVGTGYTEAFF.

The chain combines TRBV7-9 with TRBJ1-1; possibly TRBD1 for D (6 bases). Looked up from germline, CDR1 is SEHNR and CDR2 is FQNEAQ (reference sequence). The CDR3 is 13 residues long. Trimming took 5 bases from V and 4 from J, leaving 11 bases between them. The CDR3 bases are TGTGCCAGCAGCCCCCGAGGGGGCACTGAAGCTTTCTTT. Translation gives CASSPRGGTEAFF. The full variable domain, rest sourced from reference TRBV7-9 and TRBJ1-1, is DTGVSQNPRHKITKRGQNVTFRCDPISEHNRLYWYRQTLGQGPEFLTYFQNEAQLEKSRLLSDRFSAERPKGSFSTLEIQRTEQGDSAMYLCASSPRGGTEAFFGQGTRLTVV.